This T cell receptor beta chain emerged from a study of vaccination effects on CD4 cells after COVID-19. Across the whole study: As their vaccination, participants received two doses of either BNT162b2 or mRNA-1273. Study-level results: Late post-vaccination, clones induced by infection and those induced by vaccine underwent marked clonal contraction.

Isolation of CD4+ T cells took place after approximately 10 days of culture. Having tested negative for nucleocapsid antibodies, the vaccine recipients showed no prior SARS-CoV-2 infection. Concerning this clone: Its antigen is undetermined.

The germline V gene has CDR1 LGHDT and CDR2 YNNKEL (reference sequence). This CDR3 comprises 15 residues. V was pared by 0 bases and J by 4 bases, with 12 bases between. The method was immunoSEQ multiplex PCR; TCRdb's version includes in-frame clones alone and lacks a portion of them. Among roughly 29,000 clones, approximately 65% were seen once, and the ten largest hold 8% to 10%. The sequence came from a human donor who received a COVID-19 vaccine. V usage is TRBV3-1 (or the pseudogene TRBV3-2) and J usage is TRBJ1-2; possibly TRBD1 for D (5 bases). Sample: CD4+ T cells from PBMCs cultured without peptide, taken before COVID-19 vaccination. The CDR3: CASSQEGLQSYGYTF. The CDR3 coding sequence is TGTGCCAGCAGCCAAGAGGGACTACAATCCTATGGCTACACCTTC.